This is a list of T cell receptor beta chains from one sample in a study of T cell responses to AZD1222 COVID-19 vaccine. Generated by immunoSEQ multiplex PCR, the TCRdb table keeps only in-frame clones and is missing some. The sample has fewer than 110,000 clones; approximately 89% are singletons. Sequenced here: peripheral blood, sampled on day 0 of AZD1222 vaccination. Every receptor here comes from an adult in good health. Both conserved end residues are part of each CDR3. Fields, in order: D gene, CDR3 length, J gene, V gene, clone size, CDR3 protein, CDR3 DNA. D genes are given only for firm matches. Part of the rows lack a size; the others show once, few, many or a class for expanded clones.

NA | 15 | TRBJ2-3 | TRBV7-2 | once | CASSLVTTTGDTQYF | TGTGCCAGCAGCTTAGTCACGACCACGGGAGATACGCAGTATTTT
NA | 14 | TRBJ1-2 | TRBV2 | NA | CASSEVQGGAGYTF | TGTGCCAGCAGTGAAGTCCAGGGAGGGGCTGGCTACACCTTC
NA | 15 | TRBJ1-4 | TRBV6-2/TRBV6-3 | NA | CASSYGQGQNEKLFF | TGTGCCAGCAGTTACGGGCAGGGACAAAATGAAAAACTGTTTTTT
TRBD1 | 14 | TRBJ1-1 | TRBV13 | NA | CASRDRDMNTEAFF | TGTGCCAGCAGGGACAGGGACATGAACACTGAAGCTTTCTTT
TRBD1 | 24 | TRBJ2-4 | TRBV6-4 | NA | CASSDSIGDRSSFPPTYTKNIQYF | TGTGCCAGCAGTGACTCGATCGGGGACAGGTCCTCGTTCCCCCCCACGTACACCAAAAACATTCAGTACTTC
NA | 13 | TRBJ2-3 | TRBV27 | NA | CASSSEGRDTQYF | TGTGCCAGCAGTTCTGAAGGGCGGGATACGCAGTATTTT
TRBD1 | 15 | TRBJ2-7 | TRBV5-6 | few | CASSLDRGFSYEQYF | TGTGCCAGCAGCTTGGACAGGGGCTTCTCCTACGAGCAGTACTTC
NA | 14 | TRBJ1-1 | TRBV6-1 | NA | CASSEVPGAAEAFF | TGTGCCAGCAGTGAAGTCCCAGGGGCAGCTGAAGCTTTCTTT
NA | 16 | TRBJ2-7 | TRBV28 | NA | CASSSVRGVGVNEQYF | TGTGCCAGCAGTTCAGTTAGGGGGGTTGGGGTCAACGAGCAGTACTTC
NA | 12 | TRBJ2-7 | TRBV6-5 | NA | CASSSGQSRQYF | TGTGCCAGCAGTTCCGGACAGAGTAGGCAGTACTTC
NA | 15 | TRBJ2-5 | TRBV3-1/TRBV3-2 | NA | CASSQRRGGRETQYF | TGTGCCAGCAGCCAAAGGAGGGGGGGCAGAGAGACCCAGTACTTC
TRBD1 | 16 | TRBJ1-6 | TRBV18 | NA | CASSPPQGATNSPLHF | TGTGCCAGCTCACCACCCCAGGGGGCAACTAATTCACCCCTCCACTTT
TRBD2 | 14 | TRBJ2-1 | TRBV11-3 | NA | CASSIGRVNNEQFF | TGTGCCAGCAGCATCGGGAGGGTTAACAATGAGCAGTTCTTC
NA | 14 | TRBJ1-2 | TRBV7-7 | NA | CASSLDQGKEGYTF | TGTGCTAGCAGCTTAGACCAGGGAAAAGAAGGCTACACCTTC
NA | 14 | TRBJ2-7 | TRBV18 | NA | CASSRDDSSYEQYF | TGTGCCAGCTCACGGGACGATAGCTCCTACGAGCAGTACTTC
NA | 15 | TRBJ1-1 | TRBV6-5 | NA | CASSMFTWGDTEAFF | TGTGCCAGCAGTATGTTCACCTGGGGTGACACTGAAGCTTTCTTT
TRBD2 | 13 | TRBJ2-5 | TRBV19 | NA | CASSRTRGETQYF | TGTGCCAGTAGTAGGACTAGAGGGGAGACCCAGTACTTC
NA | 14 | TRBJ1-4 | TRBV30 | NA | CAWSTGTPGEKLFF | TGTGCCTGGAGTACCGGGACCCCTGGGGAAAAACTGTTTTTT
NA | 12 | TRBJ1-4 | TRBV7-8 | NA | CASSFLDEKLFF | TGTGCCAGCAGCTTCCTAGATGAAAAACTGTTTTTT
NA | 14 | TRBJ1-1 | TRBV7-2 | NA | CASSAPQPNTEAFF | TGTGCCAGCAGCGCCCCGCAACCTAACACTGAAGCTTTCTTT
TRBD2 | 14 | TRBJ2-5 | TRBV28 | NA | CASSKSGRSQTQYF | TGTGCCAGCAGCAAGAGCGGGAGAAGTCAGACCCAGTACTTC
NA | 14 | TRBJ2-1 | TRBV2 | NA | CASNSEGLYNEQFF | TGTGCCAGCAACTCCGAAGGGTTGTACAATGAGCAGTTCTTC
NA | 14 | TRBJ2-1 | TRBV19 | NA | CASSFGQEGYEQFF | TGTGCCAGTAGTTTTGGACAGGAGGGTTACGAGCAGTTCTTC
NA | 14 | TRBJ2-7 | TRBV11-1 | few | CASSWGHGSYEQYF | TGTGCCAGCAGCTGGGGTCATGGCTCCTACGAGCAGTACTTC
NA | 13 | TRBJ2-7 | TRBV5-1 | NA | CASGTSGQREQYF | TGCGCCAGCGGCACGTCGGGCCAGAGGGAGCAGTACTTC
NA | 15 | TRBJ1-4 | TRBV7-8 | NA | CASSRDPGANEKLFF | TGTGCCAGCAGCCGAGACCCCGGGGCTAATGAAAAACTGTTTTTT
TRBD1 | 14 | TRBJ1-2 | TRBV7-2 | NA | CASSPGTEISGYTF | TGTGCCAGCAGCCCTGGGACAGAGATATCTGGCTACACCTTC
NA | 17 | TRBJ2-6 | TRBV4-3 | many | CASSQDSGGTGANVLTF | TGCGCCAGCAGCCAAGATAGTGGGGGAACTGGGGCCAACGTCCTGACTTTC
NA | 10 | TRBJ2-5 | TRBV28 | NA | CASRQETQYF | TGTGCCAGTAGACAAGAGACCCAGTACTTC
NA | 13 | TRBJ2-5 | TRBV30 | NA | CAWRGGGWETQYF | TGTGCCTGGAGGGGTGGGGGATGGGAGACCCAGTACTTC
TRBD2 | 16 | TRBJ2-1 | TRBV4-3 | NA | CASSQAVGSGRVTQFF | TGCGCCAGCAGCCAAGCTGTGGGTAGCGGGAGGGTAACGCAGTTCTTC
NA | 18 | TRBJ2-7 | TRBV28 | NA | CASSDGLGPASPSYEQYF | TGTGCCAGCAGTGATGGACTGGGCCCAGCGTCCCCATCTTACGAGCAGTACTTC
NA | 16 | TRBJ1-6 | TRBV7-8 | NA | CASSLGLYSANSPLHF | TGTGCCAGCAGCTTAGGTCTTTATAGCGCTAATTCACCCCTCCACTTT
NA | 14 | TRBJ1-4 | TRBV28 | few | CASSAGQINEKLFF | TGTGCCAGCAGTGCCGGACAGATTAATGAAAAACTGTTTTTT
NA | 12 | TRBJ2-1 | TRBV12-3/TRBV12-4 | NA | CASSLIGERQFF | TGTGCCAGCAGTTTAATAGGCGAGAGGCAGTTCTTC
NA | 15 | TRBJ1-4 | TRBV7-9 | NA | CASSLALSSNEKLFF | TGTGCCAGCAGCTTAGCGCTTAGTTCTAATGAAAAACTGTTTTTT
NA | 13 | TRBJ1-6 | TRBV15 | NA | CATSRDENSPLHF | TGTGCCACCAGCAGAGATGAGAACTCACCCCTCCACTTT
TRBD2 | 18 | TRBJ2-1 | TRBV4-3 | NA | CASSQGASGRGTYNEQFF | TGCGCCAGCAGCCAAGGGGCTAGCGGGAGGGGAACCTACAATGAGCAGTTCTTC
NA | 14 | TRBJ2-3 | TRBV19 | NA | CASSTQGSTDTQYF | TGTGCCAGTAGTACACAGGGAAGCACAGATACGCAGTATTTT
NA | 16 | TRBJ1-5 | TRBV19 | NA | CASSISLGYSNQPQHF | TGTGCCAGTAGTATATCCCTGGGTTATAGCAATCAGCCCCAGCATTTT
NA | 15 | TRBJ2-7 | TRBV28 | NA | CASSLYRLGTYEQYF | TGTGCCAGCAGTTTATATCGGTTGGGTACCTACGAGCAGTACTTC
TRBD1 | 13 | TRBJ2-7 | TRBV3-1/TRBV3-2 | NA | CASSPGQIYEQYF | TGTGCCAGCAGCCCGGGACAGATCTACGAGCAGTACTTC
NA | 16 | TRBJ2-7 | TRBV2 | NA | CARDGMGTGTAYEQYF | TGTGCCCGCGATGGGATGGGAACAGGGACGGCCTACGAGCAGTACTTC
NA | 12 | TRBJ1-5 | TRBV7-2 | NA | CASSVPNQPQHF | TGTGCCAGCAGCGTACCAAATCAGCCCCAGCATTTT
TRBD1 | 14 | TRBJ2-7 | TRBV2 | NA | CASRARDRALEQYF | TGTGCCAGCAGGGCCCGGGACAGGGCCCTCGAGCAGTACTTC
TRBD1 | 15 | TRBJ1-4 | TRBV28 | NA | CASSPTGTSSEKLFF | TGTGCCAGCAGCCCGACAGGGACTTCAAGTGAAAAACTGTTTTTT
NA | 20 | TRBJ2-1 | TRBV12-2 | NA | CASRPPGLAGYSHSYNEQFF | TGTGCAAGTCGCCCACCGGGACTAGCGGGTTACTCCCACTCCTACAATGAGCAGTTCTTC
NA | 11 | TRBJ2-1 | TRBV5-1 | NA | CASSFNNEQFF | TGCGCCAGCAGCTTTAATAATGAGCAGTTCTTC
NA | 15 | TRBJ2-1 | TRBV11-2 | NA | CASSLWRGSHNEQFF | TGTGCCAGCAGCCTGTGGAGGGGGTCCCACAATGAGCAGTTCTTC
NA | 15 | TRBJ1-2 | TRBV4-3 | NA | CASSQVTGPNYGYTF | TGCGCCAGCAGCCAAGTGACAGGCCCGAACTATGGCTACACCTTC
TRBD1 | 13 | TRBJ1-2 | TRBV19 | once | CATDRGANYGYTF | TGTGCCACCGACAGGGGGGCTAACTATGGCTACACCTTC
NA | 13 | TRBJ1-1 | TRBV7-2 | few | CASSLTGWTEAFF | TGTGCCAGCAGCCTGACAGGTTGGACTGAAGCTTTCTTT